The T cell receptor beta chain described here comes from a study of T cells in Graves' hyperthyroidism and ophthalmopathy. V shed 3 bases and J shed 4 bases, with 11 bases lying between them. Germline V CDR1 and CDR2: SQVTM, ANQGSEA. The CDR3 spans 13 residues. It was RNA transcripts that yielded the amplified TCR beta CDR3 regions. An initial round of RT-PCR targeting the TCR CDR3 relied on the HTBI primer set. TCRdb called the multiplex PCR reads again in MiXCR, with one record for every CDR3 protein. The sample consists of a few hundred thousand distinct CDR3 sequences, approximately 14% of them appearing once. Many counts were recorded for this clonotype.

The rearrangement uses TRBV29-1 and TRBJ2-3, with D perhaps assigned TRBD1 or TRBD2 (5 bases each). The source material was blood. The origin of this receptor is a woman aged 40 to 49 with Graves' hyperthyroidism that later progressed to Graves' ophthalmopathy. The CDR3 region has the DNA TGCAGCGTTGAGAGGGGAGCTGCAGATACGCAGTATTTT. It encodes CSVERGAADTQYF.